Each of the 21 T cell receptor beta chains below was sequenced from the same sample in a study of blood T cells in healthy people across ages. A J-beta primer mix and a sample-barcoded 5' primer were used in a second PCR of roughly 7 to 12 cycles. TCRdb passed the 5' RACE reads through MiXCR, listing each CDR3 protein once. This table has 1.5 million to 2 million distinct CDR3 sequences, about 39% appearing once. The sample consisted of blood. These receptors were obtained from a human donor in good health.

About this clonotype itself: Compared with germline, one end of the junction differs, possibly owing to a read error. The chain links TRBV12-3 or TRBV12-4 to TRBJ2-5, with TRBD2 as a possible D gene (5 bases). There are 14 residues in the CDR3. The CDR3 nucleotides read TGTGCCAGCAGTGACAACCGCCGGGGTGAGACCCGGTACTTC. Amino acids: CASSDNRRGETRYF.

This clonotype came up a few times. V is TRBV7-2 and J is TRBJ2-7; D tentatively reads TRBD1 or TRBD2 (5 bases each). This CDR3 spans 16 amino acids. CDR1 SGHTA and CDR2 FQGNSA come from the germline V gene. Between the trimmed V and J ends, which lost 0 bases and 2 bases, there was a span of 14 bases. The CDR3: CASSLAQGLGAYEQYF. The CDR3, as DNA: TGTGCCAGCAGCTTAGCGCAGGGCCTCGGGGCCTACGAGCAGTACTTC.

This clonotype was recorded a few times. The genes are TRBV29-1 and TRBJ2-7; D perhaps matches TRBD2 (5 bases). Germline CDR1 reads SQVTM; CDR2 reads ANQGSEA. Trimming pared 6 bases from V and 2 bases from J, leaving 11 bases between. There are 12 residues in the CDR3. CDR3: CSVAGIAYEQYF. CDR3 DNA: TGCAGCGTGGCCGGGATCGCCTACGAGCAGTACTTC.

V gene TRBV11-2 combines with J gene TRBJ2-5, with 10 bases fitting TRBD2. Germline lookup yields CDR1 SGHAT and CDR2 FQNNGV. The CDR3 spans 15 residues. The V segment lost 5 bases and the J segment 3 bases; nucleotides outside the gene matches: 6. The CDR3 region is CASSDLAGAKETQYF. CDR3 sequence (DNA): TGTGCCAGCAGCGACCTAGCGGGGGCAAAAGAGACCCAGTACTTC.

The genes are TRBV12-3 or TRBV12-4 and TRBJ2-3, with 8 bases aligning to TRBD2. This CDR3 contains 18 residues. V lost 6 bases, J lost 0 bases, and 14 bases stayed unmatched. CDR3 DNA: TGTGCCAGCAGACCCACTAGCGGATCGGTTCCTAGCACAGATACGCAGTATTTT. Amino acid sequence: CASRPTSGSVPSTDTQYF.

This clonotype showed up just a few times. The V and J genes are TRBV20-1 and TRBJ2-2; a possible D gene is TRBD2 (7 bases). The CDR3 spans 14 residues. V dropped 3 bases and J dropped 5 bases, with 13 bases sitting between them. Germline V CDR1 and CDR2: DFQATT, SNEGSKA (reference sequence). DNA for the CDR3: TGCAGTGCTAGCGGGGGGCTAGGTACCGGGGAGCTGTTTTTT. Amino acids: CSASGGLGTGELFF.

The rearrangement uses TRBV5-5 and TRBJ2-3; D is undetermined. The CDR3 is 14 amino acids. The germline gives CDR1 SGHKS, CDR2 YYEKEE (reference sequence). V lost 5 bases to trimming and J lost 2 bases, with 12 bases between them. The CDR3 nucleotides read TGTGCCAGCAGGTACCATTATAACACAGATACGCAGTATTTT. It translates to CASRYHYNTDTQYF.

This chain joins TRBV20-1 and TRBJ2-5, with a possible D match to TRBD2 (5 bases). V dropped 3 bases and J dropped 5 bases, with 16 bases sitting between them. CDR1 is DFQATT and CDR2 is SNEGSKA in the germline V gene (reference sequence). The CDR3 covers 14 residues. The CDR3: CSASPGPWRETQYF. CDR3 DNA: TGCAGTGCTAGTCCTGGACCTTGGAGGGAGACCCAGTACTTC.

This clonotype was found a few times. This chain's CDR3 is CSASNREGYGYTF. The DNA of the CDR3 is TGCAGTGCTAGTAACAGGGAGGGCTATGGCTACACCTTC. The chain joins TRBV20-1 to TRBJ1-2; possibly TRBD1 for D (6 bases). With 3 bases removed from V and 4 bases from J, the gap between germline ends came to 12 bases. CDR3 length: 13 amino acids. Germline loops: CDR1 DFQATT, CDR2 SNEGSKA (reference sequence).

The V and J genes are TRBV6-5 and TRBJ2-1; tentatively, D is TRBD2 (5 bases). CDR1 is MNHEY, CDR2 SVGAGI, per germline. The CDR3 is made up of 13 amino acids. Trimming removed 6 bases at V and 13 bases at J, with 19 bases between. CDR3 loop: CASRFGISETQFF. As DNA, the CDR3 is TGTGCCAGCAGGTTCGGGATCTCGGAGACCCAGTTCTTC.

This clonotype was seen a handful of times. The chain is built from TRBV20-1 and TRBJ1-2; D not certain. Trimming took 3 bases from V and 8 from J, leaving 13 bases between them. CDR1 DFQATT and CDR2 SNEGSKA come from the germline V gene (reference sequence). The CDR3 spans 12 residues. The CDR3 is CSASSVARGYTF. CDR3 sequence (DNA): TGCAGTGCTAGCTCGGTTGCTCGGGGCTACACCTTC.

This clonotype was detected many times. J is TRBJ1-5 and V is TRBV7-9; 9 bases are shared with TRBD1. The V gene's germline CDR1 is SEHNR and CDR2 FQNEAQ (reference sequence). CDR3 length: 15 amino acids. Unmatched junction bases numbered 4, after V lost 3 bases and J lost 4 bases. The CDR3 sequence: CASSLGQGPNQPQHF. In DNA form, the CDR3 reads TGTGCCAGCAGCTTGGGACAGGGACCAAATCAGCCCCAGCATTTT.

V and J are TRBV6-5 and TRBJ1-2; 8 bases fit TRBD1. The junction had 10 bases not matched to a gene; V was cut back by 6 bases and J by 7 bases. The CDR3 runs 14 residues. Germline V gene lookup returns CDR1 MNHEY and CDR2 SVGAGI. The chain's CDR3 is CASRRQGLLGGYTF. In nucleotides, the CDR3 is TGTGCCAGCAGACGACAGGGGCTCCTAGGTGGCTACACCTTC.

The rearrangement joins TRBV20-1 to TRBJ1-2; D not resolved. The V and J ends lost 4 bases and 13 bases respectively, with 25 bases between them. The CDR3 length is 14 residues. Germline V lookup: CDR1 DFQATT, CDR2 SNEGSKA (reference sequence). This CDR3 is CSAIGGKNRPGVTF. In nucleotides, the CDR3 is TGCAGTGCTATCGGAGGGAAGAACCGCCCTGGGGTCACCTTC.

The J gene is TRBJ2-3, the V gene TRBV7-2; the match to TRBD2 covers 13 bases. Germline V gives CDR1 SGHTA, CDR2 FQGNSA. CDR3 size: 16 residues. V lost 4 bases and J lost 5; bases outside the gene matches: 6. CDR3 DNA: TGTGCCAGCAGCTCAGCACTAGCGGGGGGGGGAGATACGCAGTATTTT. Translated: CASSSALAGGGDTQYF.

The CDR3 coding sequence is TGTGCCAGCAGTTTAGTAGCTTTCCACGAGCAGTACTTC. Translation gives CASSLVAFHEQYF. V usage is TRBV12-3 or TRBV12-4 and J usage is TRBJ2-5; D ambiguous. The DNA end is more similar to TRBJ2-7, so the J call may be wrong. The CDR3 sequence is 13 residues long.

This clonotype occurred a few times. This rearrangement joins TRBV6-6 to TRBJ1-5; no clear D gene. Germline V gene lookup returns CDR1 MNHNY and CDR2 SVGAGI (reference sequence). The CDR3 has 16 residues. V was pared by 0 bases and J by 2 bases, with 11 bases between. CDR3 sequence: CASSYSSRVRNQPQHF. DNA of the CDR3: TGTGCCAGCAGTTACTCGTCGCGGGTCCGCAATCAGCCCCAGCATTTT.

This chain connects TRBV27 to TRBJ1-1; D might be TRBD1 (5 bases). Germline CDR1 is MNHEY and CDR2 is SMNVEV (reference sequence). The CDR3 contains 17 residues. V was pared by 6 bases and J by 1 base, with 21 bases between. CDR3 loop: CASSQRGGRKGNTEAFF. CDR3 nucleotides: TGTGCCAGCAGCCAAAGGGGAGGAAGGAAGGGGAACACTGAAGCTTTCTTT.

The chain uses TRBV7-2 and TRBJ1-2; no clear D gene. Between the trimmed V and J ends, which lost 8 bases and 4 bases, there was a span of 17 bases. CDR1 and CDR2 (germline): SGHTA, FQGNSA. The CDR3 is 14 residues long. The CDR3 DNA follows: TGTGCCAGCTCTAGTCAGCCCCATCCCTATGGCTACACCTTC. Protein product: CASSSQPHPYGYTF.

The rearrangement joins TRBV11-3 to TRBJ1-1; weak D call: TRBD1 (6 bases). This CDR3 comprises 13 residues. Germline CDR1 and CDR2: SGHNT and YENEEA. V was cut by 1 base and J by 8 bases, with 11 bases left in between. CDR3 nucleotide sequence: TGTGCCAGCAGCTTAGGACAGGTTTTCGAAGCTTTCTTT. It encodes CASSLGQVFEAFF.

The chain employs TRBV7-2 and TRBJ2-1, with 11 bases matching TRBD2. There are 15 residues in the CDR3. CDR1 is SGHTA, CDR2 FQGNSA, per germline. J gave up 8 bases and V 4 bases, and 7 bases lay outside the gene matches. CDR3 residues: CASSSRLAGIDEQFF. The CDR3 bases are TGTGCCAGCAGCTCCCGACTAGCGGGGATCGATGAGCAGTTCTTC. Full variable domain (remainder filled in from reference TRBV7-2 and TRBJ2-1): GAGVSQSPSNKVTEKGKDVELRCDPISGHTALYWYRQSLGQGLEFLIYFQGNSAPDKSGLPSDRFSAERTGGSVSTLTIQRTQQEDSAVYLCASSSRLAGIDEQFFGPGTRLTVL.